Listed below are T cell receptor beta chains from one sample, sequenced in a study of a mutant IDH1 vaccine in newly diagnosed glioma. Their specific antigens are unknown. Sequencing used immunoSEQ multiplex PCR; TCRdb keeps in-frame clones, though not all of them. Among tens of thousands of clones listed, around 89% were seen once. Sequencing used PBMCs, obtained from a glioma patient whose treatment included an IDH1 peptide vaccine. Receptors originate from a man younger than 30 with glioma. Each CDR3 is given with its conserved first and last residue. D genes are given only for firm matches. Clone size is not always given. Where it is, it says once, few, many or a class for expanded clones.

j_call d_call clone_size v_call cdr3_aa cdr3_nt
TRBJ1-1 TRBD1 few TRBV6-5 CASSYGGRGTEAFF TGTGCCAGCAGTTACGGGGGCAGGGGGACTGAAGCTTTCTTT
TRBJ2-2 TRBD2 - TRBV9 CASSQLAGGTGELFF TGTGCCAGCAGCCAACTAGCGGGAGGAACCGGGGAGCTGTTTTTT
TRBJ1-1 TRBD1 once TRBV5-5 CASSLVPGQGPNTEAFF TGTGCCAGCAGCCTAGTCCCGGGACAGGGACCGAACACTGAAGCTTTCTTT
TRBJ1-3 - once TRBV5-1 CASSLGHSGNTIYF TGCGCCAGCAGCTTGGGGCACTCTGGAAACACCATATATTTT
TRBJ2-7 TRBD2 - TRBV19 CASSNPAGAPYEQYF TGTGCCAGTAGTAACCCCGCGGGAGCACCCTACGAGCAGTACTTC
TRBJ1-2 TRBD1 - TRBV4-2 CASSHVTSLTGARYGYTF TGTGCCAGCAGCCACGTCACGAGCCTGACAGGGGCTCGGTATGGCTACACCTTC
TRBJ2-2 TRBD2 once TRBV27 CASSSQQLAGEAGELFF TGTGCCAGCAGTTCCCAACAACTAGCGGGGGAGGCCGGGGAGCTGTTTTTT
TRBJ2-5 - once TRBV7-6 CASSSPPPGLQETQYF TGTGCCAGCAGCTCACCCCCCCCGGGACTCCAAGAGACCCAGTACTTC
TRBJ1-2 - once TRBV30 CAWRGALSNYGYTF TGTGCCTGGAGGGGAGCCCTATCTAACTATGGCTACACCTTC
TRBJ1-1 - - TRBV19 CASSILPRDVAFF TGTGCCAGTAGTATTCTGCCCCGGGATGTAGCTTTCTTT
TRBJ1-1 - - TRBV19 CASTHGTAMNTEAFF TGTGCCAGTACCCATGGGACCGCCATGAACACTGAAGCTTTCTTT
TRBJ1-4 - - TRBV6-1 CASSEMGFGVRPFF TGTGCCAGCAGTGAAATGGGGTTTGGGGTCAGGCCGTTTTTT
TRBJ2-7 TRBD2 once TRBV10-2 CATLSLAGPYYEQYF TGCGCCACCCTCTCCTTAGCGGGACCTTATTACGAGCAGTACTTC
TRBJ2-1 - - TRBV15 CATSRVGPDGQFF TGTGCCACCAGCAGAGTGGGCCCAGACGGGCAGTTCTTC
TRBJ2-2 - - TRBV29-1 CSAQGYGELFF TGCAGCGCCCAGGGGTACGGGGAGCTGTTTTTT
TRBJ1-4 TRBD1 - TRBV5-1 CASSSTPGQGDEKLFF TGCGCCAGCAGCTCAACCCCGGGACAGGGAGATGAAAAACTGTTTTTT
TRBJ2-3 - - TRBV29-1 CSVRGPDTQYF TGCAGCGTTAGAGGGCCAGATACGCAGTATTTT
TRBJ2-5 - - TRBV2 CASSEGTRGTQYF TGTGCCAGCAGTGAGGGCACTCGAGGGACCCAGTACTTC
TRBJ2-1 TRBD1 - TRBV7-2 CASSISSGTGNEQFF TGTGCCAGCAGCATAAGCTCCGGGACAGGGAACGAGCAGTTCTTC
TRBJ2-7 TRBD2 - TRBV5-1 CASSLGRARAGGPYEQYF TGCGCCAGCAGCTTGGGACGGGCGCGAGCGGGAGGGCCCTACGAGCAGTACTTC
TRBJ2-3 - - TRBV4-1 CASSRGRGTDTQYF TGCGCCAGCAGTAGAGGGAGAGGCACAGATACGCAGTATTTT
TRBJ1-4 - - TRBV5-1 CASSLAPPGEKLFF TGCGCCAGCAGCTTGGCCCCTCCGGGGGAAAAACTGTTTTTT
TRBJ2-2 TRBD2 once TRBV4-3 CASSQEPNSGTSGTNTGELFF TGCGCCAGCAGCCAAGAGCCAAACTCCGGGACTAGCGGGACTAACACCGGGGAGCTGTTTTTT
TRBJ1-1 TRBD1 - TRBV30 CAGYRGRDTEAFF TGTGCCGGATACAGGGGAAGGGACACTGAAGCTTTCTTT
TRBJ2-7 TRBD1 once TRBV6-5 CASSTGTAYEQYF TGTGCCAGCAGTACCGGGACAGCCTACGAGCAGTACTTC
TRBJ2-3 - - TRBV5-6 CASSLDQTGTDTQYF TGTGCCAGCAGCTTGGACCAAACCGGCACAGATACGCAGTATTTT
TRBJ2-7 - - TRBV5-1 CASSLQLQGSEQYF TGCGCCAGCAGCTTACAATTACAGGGCAGCGAGCAGTACTTC
TRBJ1-1 - - TRBV19 CASTGTQNTEAFF TGTGCCAGTACGGGGACGCAGAACACTGAAGCTTTCTTT
TRBJ1-2 - - TRBV5-6 CASSPPSGAGGYTF TGTGCCAGCAGCCCCCCCTCAGGGGCGGGTGGCTACACCTTC
TRBJ2-7 - - TRBV4-1 CASSLRHPSYEQYF TGCGCCAGCAGCCTACGGCATCCCTCCTACGAGCAGTACTTC
TRBJ2-5 - - TRBV10-3 CAISEPGRPQGQYF TGTGCCATCAGTGAACCGGGACGGCCCCAGGGCCAGTACTTC
TRBJ1-1 - few TRBV9 CASSTTNTEAFF TGTGCCAGCAGCACGACCAACACTGAAGCTTTCTTT
TRBJ1-1 - - TRBV2 CAGKTGMNTEAFF TGTGCCGGAAAAACAGGGATGAACACTGAAGCTTTCTTT
TRBJ2-2 - - TRBV6-5 CASSYYVGNTGELFF TGTGCCAGCAGTTACTACGTGGGGAACACCGGGGAGCTGTTTTTT
TRBJ2-3 - once TRBV28 CASRGGADTQYF TGTGCCAGCAGGGGGGGTGCAGATACGCAGTATTTT
TRBJ1-4 - - TRBV4-2 CASSQVGQGKEKLFF TGTGCCAGCAGCCAAGTAGGCCAGGGGAAAGAAAAACTGTTTTTT